The clone carrying this TCR beta chain was observed a handful of times. The record originates from a study of blood T cell repertoires in COVID-19. Study background: COVID-19 samples, acute and convalescent, were from the United States, Italy and Spain.

CDR1 is SGHRS, CDR2 YFSETQ, per germline. Trimming took off 1 base at V and 7 bases at J, with 18 bases between the two ends. The CDR3 loop spans 16 amino acids. Authors' data handling: Estimation of nucleated cell counts relied on the amplification of reference gene primers. Assay: immunoSEQ multiplex PCR; the TCRdb copy retains only in-frame clones and omits some. D and trimming come from the DNA, and the V and J calls and clone size come from that table. The table lists 240,000 or so clones, around three quarters of them singletons. This TCR was recovered from a woman aged 80 or over with acute or convalescent COVID-19. The sample was peripheral blood. The rearrangement joins TRBV5-1 to TRBJ2-4; D is perhaps TRBD2 (5 bases). CDR3 sequence reads: CASSLRGLGIGNIQYF. In DNA form, the CDR3 reads TGCGCCAGCAGCTTGAGAGGGTTGGGCATCGGGAACATTCAGTACTTC.